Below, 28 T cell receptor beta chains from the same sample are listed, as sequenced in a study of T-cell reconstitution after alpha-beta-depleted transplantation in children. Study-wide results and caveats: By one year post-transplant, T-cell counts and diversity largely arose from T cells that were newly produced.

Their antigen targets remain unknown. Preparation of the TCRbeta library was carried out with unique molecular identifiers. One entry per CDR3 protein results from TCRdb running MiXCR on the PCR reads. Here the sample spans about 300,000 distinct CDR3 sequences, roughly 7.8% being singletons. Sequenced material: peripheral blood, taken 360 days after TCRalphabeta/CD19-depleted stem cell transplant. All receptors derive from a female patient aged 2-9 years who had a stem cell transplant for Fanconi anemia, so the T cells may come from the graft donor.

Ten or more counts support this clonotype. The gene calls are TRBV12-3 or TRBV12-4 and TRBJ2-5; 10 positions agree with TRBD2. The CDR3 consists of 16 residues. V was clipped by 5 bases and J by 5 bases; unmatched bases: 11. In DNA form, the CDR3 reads TGTGCCAGCAGTATTCGGACTAGCGGCGTCCGGGAGACCCAGTACTTC. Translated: CASSIRTSGVRETQYF.

The CDR3 sequence is CASNFRGSTEAFF. In DNA form, the CDR3 reads TGTGCCAGCAACTTCCGGGGATCTACTGAAGCTTTCTTT. This chain joins TRBV7-2 and TRBJ1-1; D is ambiguous. The CDR3 loop spans 13 amino acids. Trimming left V 7 bases short and J 5 bases short, with 14 bases between. Germline values: CDR1 SGHTA, CDR2 FQGNSA.

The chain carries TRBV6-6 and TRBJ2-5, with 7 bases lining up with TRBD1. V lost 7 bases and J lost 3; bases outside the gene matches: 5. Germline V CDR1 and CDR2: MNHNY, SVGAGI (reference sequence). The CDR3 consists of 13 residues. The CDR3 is CASNQGVEETQYF. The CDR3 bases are TGTGCCAGCAACCAGGGGGTTGAAGAGACCCAGTACTTC.

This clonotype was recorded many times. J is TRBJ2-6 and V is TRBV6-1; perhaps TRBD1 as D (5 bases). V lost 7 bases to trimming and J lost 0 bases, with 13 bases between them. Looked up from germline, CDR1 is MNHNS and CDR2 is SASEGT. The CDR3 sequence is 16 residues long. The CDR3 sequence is CASIQGPYSGANVLTF. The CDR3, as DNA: TGTGCCAGCATCCAGGGCCCTTACTCTGGGGCCAACGTCCTGACTTTC.

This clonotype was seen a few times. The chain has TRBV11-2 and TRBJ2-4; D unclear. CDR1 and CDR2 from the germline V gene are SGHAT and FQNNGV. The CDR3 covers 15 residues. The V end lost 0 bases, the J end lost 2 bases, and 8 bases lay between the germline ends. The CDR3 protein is CASSLDWVSKNIQYF. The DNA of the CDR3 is TGTGCCAGCAGCTTAGATTGGGTGTCCAAAAACATTCAGTACTTC.

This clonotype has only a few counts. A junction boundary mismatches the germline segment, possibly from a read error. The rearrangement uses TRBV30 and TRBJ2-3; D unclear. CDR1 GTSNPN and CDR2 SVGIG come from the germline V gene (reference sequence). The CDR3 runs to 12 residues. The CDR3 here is CAWSVSRDTQYF. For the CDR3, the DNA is TGTGCCTGGTCAGTTAGCAGAGATACGCAGTATTTT.

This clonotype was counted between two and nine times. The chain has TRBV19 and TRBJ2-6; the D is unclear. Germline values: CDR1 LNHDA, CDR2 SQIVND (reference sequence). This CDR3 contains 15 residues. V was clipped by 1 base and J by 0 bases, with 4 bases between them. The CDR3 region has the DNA TGTGCCAGTAGTATAGCCATCTCTGGGGCCAACGTCCTGACTTTC. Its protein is CASSIAISGANVLTF. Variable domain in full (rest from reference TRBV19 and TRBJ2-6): DGGITQSPKYLFRKEGQNVTLSCEQNLNHDAMYWYRQDPGQGLRLIYYSQIVNDFQKGDIAEGYSVSREKKESFPLTVTSAQKNPTAFYLCASSIAISGANVLTFGAGSRLTVL.

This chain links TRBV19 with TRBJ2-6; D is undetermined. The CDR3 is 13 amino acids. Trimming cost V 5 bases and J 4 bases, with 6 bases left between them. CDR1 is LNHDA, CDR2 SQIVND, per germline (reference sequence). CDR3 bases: TGTGCCAGTAGTCCCGGCGGGGCCAACGTCCTGACTTTC. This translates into CASSPGGANVLTF.

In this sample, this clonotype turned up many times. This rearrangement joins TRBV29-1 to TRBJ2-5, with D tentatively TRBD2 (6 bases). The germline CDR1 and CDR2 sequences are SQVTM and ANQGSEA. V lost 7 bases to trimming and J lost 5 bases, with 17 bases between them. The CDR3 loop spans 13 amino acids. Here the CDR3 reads CSARLGSTETQYF. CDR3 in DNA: TGCAGCGCACGACTAGGATCAACGGAGACCCAGTACTTC.

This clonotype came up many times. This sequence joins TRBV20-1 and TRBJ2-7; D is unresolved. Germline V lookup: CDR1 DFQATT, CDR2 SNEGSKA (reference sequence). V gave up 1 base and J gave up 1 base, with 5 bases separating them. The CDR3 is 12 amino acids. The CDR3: CSARGSSYEQYV. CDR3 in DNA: TGCAGTGCTAGAGGTTCATCCTACGAGCAGTACGTC.

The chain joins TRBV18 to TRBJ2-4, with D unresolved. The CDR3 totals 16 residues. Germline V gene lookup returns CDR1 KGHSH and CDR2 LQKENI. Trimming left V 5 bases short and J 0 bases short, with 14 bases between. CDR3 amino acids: CASSSDTQLAKNIQYF. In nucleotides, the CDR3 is TGTGCCAGCTCATCAGACACCCAACTAGCCAAAAACATTCAGTACTTC. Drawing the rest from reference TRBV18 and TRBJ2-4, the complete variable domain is NAGVMQNPRHLVRRRGQEARLRCSPMKGHSHVYWYRQLPEEGLKFMVYLQKENIIDESGMPKERFSAEFPKEGPSILRIQQVVRGDSAAYFCASSSDTQLAKNIQYFGAGTRLSVL.

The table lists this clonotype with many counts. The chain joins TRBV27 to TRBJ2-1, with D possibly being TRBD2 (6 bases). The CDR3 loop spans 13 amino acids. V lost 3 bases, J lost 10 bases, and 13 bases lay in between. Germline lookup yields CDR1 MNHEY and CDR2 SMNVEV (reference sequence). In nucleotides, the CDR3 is TGTGCCAGCAGTTTCCTGGGGGGAGACGAGCAGTTCTTC. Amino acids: CASSFLGGDEQFF.

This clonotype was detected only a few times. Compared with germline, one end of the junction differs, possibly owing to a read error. CDR3 sequence reads: CASSRVSHNSPLHF. In DNA, the CDR3 is TGTGCCAGCAGCCGAGTCTCCCATAATTCACCCCTCCACTTT. The chain combines TRBV11-2 with TRBJ1-6, with D uncertain. Looked up from germline, CDR1 is SGHAT and CDR2 is FQNNGV. The CDR3 extends over 14 amino acids.

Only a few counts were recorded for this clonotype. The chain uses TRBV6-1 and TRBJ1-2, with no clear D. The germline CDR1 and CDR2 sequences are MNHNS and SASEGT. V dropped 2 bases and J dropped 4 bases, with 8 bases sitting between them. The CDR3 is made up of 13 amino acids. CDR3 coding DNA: TGTGCCAGCAGTGAACGGAGCCCCTATGGCTACACCTTC. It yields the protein CASSERSPYGYTF.

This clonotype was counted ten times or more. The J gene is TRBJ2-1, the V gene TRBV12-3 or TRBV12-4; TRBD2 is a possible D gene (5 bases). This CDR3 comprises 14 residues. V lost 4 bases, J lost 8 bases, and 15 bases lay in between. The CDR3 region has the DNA TGTGCCAGCAGTTGGACTCCCATTGGGGATGAGCAGTTCTTC. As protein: CASSWTPIGDEQFF.

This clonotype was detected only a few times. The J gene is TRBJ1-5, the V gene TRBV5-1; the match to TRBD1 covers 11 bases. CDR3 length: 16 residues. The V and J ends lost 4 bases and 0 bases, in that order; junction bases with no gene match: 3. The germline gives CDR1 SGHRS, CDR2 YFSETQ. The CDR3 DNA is TGCGCCAGCAGCAAGGGGACAGGGGGTAGCAATCAGCCCCAGCATTTT. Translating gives CASSKGTGGSNQPQHF.

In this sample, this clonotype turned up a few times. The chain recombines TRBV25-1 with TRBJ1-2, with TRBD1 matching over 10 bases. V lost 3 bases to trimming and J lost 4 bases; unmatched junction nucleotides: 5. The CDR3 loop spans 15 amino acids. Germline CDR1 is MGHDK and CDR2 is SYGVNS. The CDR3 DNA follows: TGTGCCAGCAGTGACCCCCGACAGGGGGCCTATGGCTACACCTTC. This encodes CASSDPRQGAYGYTF.

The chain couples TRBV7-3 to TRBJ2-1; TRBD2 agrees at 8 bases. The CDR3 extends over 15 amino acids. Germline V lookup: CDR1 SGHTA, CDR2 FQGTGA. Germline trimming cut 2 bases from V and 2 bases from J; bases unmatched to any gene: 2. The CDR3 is CASSLSLAAYNEQFF. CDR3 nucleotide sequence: TGTGCCAGCAGCTTATCACTAGCGGCCTACAATGAGCAGTTCTTC.

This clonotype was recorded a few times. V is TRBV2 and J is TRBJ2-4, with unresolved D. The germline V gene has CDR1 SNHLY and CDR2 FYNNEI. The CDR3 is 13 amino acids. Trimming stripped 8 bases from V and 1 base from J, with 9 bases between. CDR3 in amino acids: CASGSDAKNIQYF. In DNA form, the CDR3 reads TGTGCCAGCGGCTCCGATGCCAAAAACATTCAGTACTTC.

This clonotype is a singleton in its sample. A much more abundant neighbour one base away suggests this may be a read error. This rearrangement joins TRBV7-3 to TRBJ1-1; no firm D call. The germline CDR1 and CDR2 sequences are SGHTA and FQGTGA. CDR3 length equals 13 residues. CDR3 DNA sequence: TGTGCCAGCAGCTTAAACCGGTACACTGAAGCTTACTTT. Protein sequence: CASSLNRYTEAYF.

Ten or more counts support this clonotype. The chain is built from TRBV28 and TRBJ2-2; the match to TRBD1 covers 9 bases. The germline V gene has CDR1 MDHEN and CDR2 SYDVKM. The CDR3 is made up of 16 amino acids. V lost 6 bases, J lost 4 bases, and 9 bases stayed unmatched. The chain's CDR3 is CASSPPGQGTTGELFF. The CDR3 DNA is TGTGCCAGCAGCCCCCCGGGACAGGGTACCACCGGGGAGCTGTTTTTT. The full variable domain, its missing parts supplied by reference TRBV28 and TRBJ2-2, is DVKVTQSSRYLVKRTGEKVFLECVQDMDHENMFWYRQDPGLGLRLIYFSYDVKMKEKGDIPEGYSVSREKKERFSLILESASTNQTSMYLCASSPPGQGTTGELFFGEGSRLTVL.

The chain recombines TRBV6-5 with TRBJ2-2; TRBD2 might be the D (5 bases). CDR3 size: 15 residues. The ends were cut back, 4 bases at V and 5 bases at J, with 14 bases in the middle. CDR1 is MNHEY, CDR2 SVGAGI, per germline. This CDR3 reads CASSSLVGVTGELFF. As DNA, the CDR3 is TGTGCCAGCAGTTCTCTGGTCGGGGTTACCGGGGAGCTGTTTTTT.

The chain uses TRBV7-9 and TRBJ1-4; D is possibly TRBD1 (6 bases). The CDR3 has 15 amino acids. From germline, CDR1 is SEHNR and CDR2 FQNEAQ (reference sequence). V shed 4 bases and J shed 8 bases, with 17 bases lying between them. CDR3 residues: CASSSTQGIGEKLFF. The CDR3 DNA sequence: TGTGCCAGCAGCTCTACACAGGGAATTGGCGAAAAACTGTTTTTT.

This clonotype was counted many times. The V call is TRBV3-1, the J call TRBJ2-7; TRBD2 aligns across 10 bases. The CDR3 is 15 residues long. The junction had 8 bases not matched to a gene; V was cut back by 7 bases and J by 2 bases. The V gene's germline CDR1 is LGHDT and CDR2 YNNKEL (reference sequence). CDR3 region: CASTLGLATTYEQYF. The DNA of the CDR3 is TGTGCCAGCACCCTGGGACTAGCGACCACCTACGAGCAGTACTTC.

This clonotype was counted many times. The chain's CDR3 is CASSLPGELFF. In DNA, the CDR3 is TGTGCCAGCAGTTTACCCGGGGAGCTGTTTTTT. V is TRBV12-3 or TRBV12-4 and J is TRBJ2-2, with unresolved D. Trimming removed 2 bases at V and 6 bases at J, with 1 base between. CDR3 length: 11 residues.

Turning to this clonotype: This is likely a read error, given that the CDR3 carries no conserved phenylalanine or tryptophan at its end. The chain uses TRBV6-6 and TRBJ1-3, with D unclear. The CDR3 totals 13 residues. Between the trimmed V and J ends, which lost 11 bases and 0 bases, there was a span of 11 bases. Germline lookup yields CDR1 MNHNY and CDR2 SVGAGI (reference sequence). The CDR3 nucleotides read TGTGCCGTCCTAGGGCTCTCTGGAAACACCATATATTCT. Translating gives CAVLGLSGNTIYS.

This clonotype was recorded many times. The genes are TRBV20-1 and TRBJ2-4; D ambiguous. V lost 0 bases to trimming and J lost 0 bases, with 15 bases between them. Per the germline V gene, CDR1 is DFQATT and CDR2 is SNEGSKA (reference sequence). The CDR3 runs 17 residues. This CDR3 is CSAREPGLLLAKNIQYF. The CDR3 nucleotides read TGCAGTGCTAGAGAACCGGGCCTCCTATTAGCCAAAAACATTCAGTACTTC.

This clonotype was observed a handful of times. CDR3 DNA sequence: TGCGCCAGCAGCTCGGTCGGGACAGGGGCCCGGGCCACCGGGGAGCTGTTTTTT. Translation: CASSSVGTGARATGELFF. The chain uses TRBV5-1 and TRBJ2-2, with 10 bases aligning to TRBD1. The V segment lost 3 bases and the J segment 4 bases; nucleotides outside the gene matches: 12. Germline V gene data show CDR1 as SGHRS and CDR2 as YFSETQ. The CDR3 loop spans 18 amino acids.